The present entry profiles one T cell receptor beta chain with its context. Antigen: not known. The germline V gene has CDR1 MNHNS and CDR2 SASEGT. J was trimmed by 3 bases and V by 1 base; bases with no gene match: 5. This CDR3 comprises 15 residues. Nominal health characterized the donors when sampled, though unrecorded immune exposures were likely. The data originate from a study of cytomegalovirus exposure and HLA in healthy donors. Regarding the study as a whole: A later analysis linked around 15,000 TCR beta sequences to HLA alleles at 0.05 false discovery rate. Analysis was carried out at a later point, and it linked a missense DCLRE1C variant to TCR beta V- and J-gene trimming.

With 60 Vbeta and 13 Jbeta primers, the PCR was carried out. This table comes from immunoSEQ multiplex PCR, and its TCRdb copy is limited to in-frame clones, with some not included. The sample lists about 150,000 clones, 80% to 85% seen once, with 2.9% in the top ten. The origin of this receptor is a woman in her twenties or thirties in good health and CMV-seronegative. Sequenced material: PBMCs. The chain links TRBV6-1 to TRBJ2-7; 8 bases line up with TRBD2. This CDR3 reads CASSEGAGADYEQYF. The CDR3 DNA follows: TGTGCCAGCAGTGAAGGAGCGGGAGCGGACTACGAGCAGTACTTC.